This T cell receptor (beta chain) was obtained from a study of cytomegalovirus exposure and HLA in healthy donors. All the people who gave samples were healthy bone marrow donors. Whereas donors were nominally healthy upon sampling, unrecorded immune exposures were probable. The PCR ran on 60 Vbeta and 13 Jbeta primers. Data came from immunoSEQ multiplex PCR; TCRdb stores just in-frame clones and leaves some out. The sample carries roughly 230,000 clones, 85% to 95% recorded once. The sample taken for sequencing was PBMCs. The TCR was taken from a girl aged 2 to 10 in good health and CMV-seronegative.

The CDR3 DNA reads TGTGCCATCCGCAATGGGACTAGCAGCAATGAGCAGTTCTTC. Protein product: CAIRNGTSSNEQFF. The rearrangement links TRBV10-3 to TRBJ2-1; 9 nucleotides agree with TRBD2. Per germline, CDR1 ENHRY and CDR2 SYGVKD. CDR3 length: 14 residues. Trimming at V came to 8 bases and at J to 6 bases, leaving 8 bases not matched to a gene.